A selection of T cell receptor beta chains follows, all from one sample in a study of radiotherapy plus CTLA-4 blockade in lung cancer. Only in-frame clones appear in the TCRdb table, and some are missing; sequencing was by immunoSEQ multiplex PCR. This sample has 89,000 or so clones, with 82% found just once. The specimen was peripheral blood, collected from a patient treated with radiotherapy plus ipilimumab. These receptors were obtained from a human donor with non-small cell lung cancer who had a partial response to radiotherapy plus ipilimumab. Each CDR3 is given without its conserved first and last residue.

TRBJ2-2,TRBV28,ASSSTRTGRNTGELF
TRBJ1-4,TRBV5-1,ASSLGAGTGAGNEKLF
TRBJ1-1,TRBV11-3,ASAQGRWSTEAF
TRBJ2-1,TRBV5-1,ASSLVGQGFNEQF
TRBJ2-5,TRBV20-1,SARSQTQY
TRBJ1-1,TRBV4-1,ASSQVPARGIARAF
TRBJ2-1,TRBV10-1,ASSQTSGGYNEQF
TRBJ2-7,TRBV28,ASSFPGKASSYEQY
TRBJ2-1,TRBV5-1,ASSLVSGTDYNEQF
TRBJ2-5,TRBV5-1,ASSFRGQGARETQY
TRBJ2-5,TRBV28,ASSLAGGRRGETQY
TRBJ1-3,TRBV11-2,ASSSQEGPIY
TRBJ2-3,TRBV2,ASSRGADTQY
TRBJ2-7,TRBV30,AWSVRGVGYEQY
TRBJ2-3,TRBV4-1,ASSHVEDTQY
TRBJ2-1,TRBV18,ASSLGTGNHNEQF
TRBJ1-5,TRBV7-2,ASSFQSNQPQH
TRBJ2-5,TRBV6-1,ASSEGRQGKTQY
TRBJ2-3,TRBV5-1,ASSFGQDPDTQY
TRBJ2-2,TRBV6-5,ASRDRLNTGELF
TRBJ1-5,TRBV18,ASSPVSRAGGGNQPQH
TRBJ1-4,TRBV5-4,ASSLRDSNEKLF
TRBJ2-7,TRBV19,ASSLRDNYEQY
TRBJ2-5,TRBV4-2,ASSQASLAGQETQY
TRBJ2-1,TRBV5-1,ASSLVAGNEQF
TRBJ2-1,TRBV28,ASSLTSRNNEQF
TRBJ2-6,TRBV11-3,ASSFRGSSQGGGANVLT
TRBJ2-7,TRBV28,ASTSGGYEQY
TRBJ2-5,TRBV9,ASNVSPKETQY
TRBJ1-5,TRBV28,ASTAKLAQH
TRBJ1-5,TRBV2,ASRPSPSNQPQH
TRBJ2-2,TRBV28,ASNYPRRQRNTGELF
TRBJ1-2,TRBV7-2,ASSFEGQGLNYGYT
TRBJ1-4,TRBV2,ARQTGIGEKLF
TRBJ1-1,TRBV10-2,ASGVAGGTEAF
TRBJ2-5,TRBV7-8,ASSTGTSGTQETQY
TRBJ1-4,TRBV2,ASSRRKEDSTNEKLF
TRBJ2-7,TRBV4-1,ASSRGLAAALGGAYEQY
TRBJ2-5,TRBV19,ASSSPGPETQY
TRBJ2-7,TRBV4-1,ASSQDGAIWGDEQY
TRBJ1-2,TRBV10-2,ASSGRTAVDYGYT
TRBJ2-1,TRBV4-1,ASSQPSGSVNEQF
TRBJ1-5,TRBV6-1,ASITAGGNQPQH
TRBJ1-2,TRBV5-1,ASSFRGGEGYT